This T cell receptor (beta chain) appears in the sequencing data of a study of cytomegalovirus exposure and HLA in healthy donors. On this clone itself: As yet, its antigen is unknown.

Study results and limitations: Solely CMV serostatus was available to characterize immune exposure. Relative to the approximately 700-donor mean, N-insertions were reportedly fewer in an Asian-associated ancestry cluster in a later analysis.

The PCR contained 60 Vbeta and 13 Jbeta primers. Measured with immunoSEQ multiplex PCR; TCRdb has only the in-frame clones, and not every one. The sample holds approximately 180,000 clones, roughly 74% seen once. The clonotype comes from a woman aged 25 to 39 in good health and CMV-seronegative. The sequencing input was PBMCs.

CDR3 nucleotide sequence: TGTGCCAGCAGCTACAAAACCGGGACAGGGGCCTCCATGAACACTGAAGCTTTCTTT. Protein: CASSYKTGTGASMNTEAFF. V is TRBV13 and J is TRBJ1-1; 10 bases are shared with TRBD1. This CDR3 spans 19 amino acids. The V and J ends lost 4 bases and 0 bases, in that order; junction bases with no gene match: 14. Germline CDR1 is PRHDT and CDR2 is FYEKMQ (reference sequence).